This TCR beta chain was captured by sequencing in a study of tumor-infiltrating lymphocytes in oesophageal squamous cell carcinoma. TCRdb processed the PCR reads anew with MiXCR; each CDR3 protein has one entry. Here the sample spans some 12,000 distinct CDR3 sequences, 45% to 70% being singletons. This clonotype was recorded only once. The sample was esophageal tumor tissue. This sequence was found in a female donor with esophageal squamous cell carcinoma.

The CDR3 here is CASSLEAGASYNEQFF. CDR3 bases: TGTGCCAGCAGCTTAGAGGCAGGGGCCTCCTACAATGAGCAGTTCTTC. This chain connects TRBV7-6 to TRBJ2-1, with D perhaps TRBD1 (6 bases). The germline V gene encodes CDR1 SGHVS and CDR2 FNYEAQ. The CDR3 covers 16 residues. Trimming shortened V by 1 base and J by 0 bases, and 10 bases separated the two germline ends.